One and the same sample provided the 23 T cell receptor beta chains below, sequenced in a study of CD8+ T cells in alopecia areata. Investigators isolated RNA and reverse transcribed it into cDNA to act as the sequencing template. Data came from immunoSEQ multiplex PCR; TCRdb stores just in-frame clones and leaves some out. The table has some 130,000 clones, 45% to 50% seen once. The source was CD8+ T cells sorted from blood, collected at week 0. The receptor source for this set is a human donor with alopecia areata.

V usage is TRBV4-1 and J usage is TRBJ1-6, with unresolved D. Trimming left V 1 base short and J 6 bases short, with 10 bases between. Germline assignment: CDR1 MGHRA and CDR2 YSYEKL. CDR3 length: 15 amino acids. CDR3 bases: TGCGCCAGCAGCCAAGTGGAGCTCTTTAATTCACCCCTCCACTTT. Its protein product is CASSQVELFNSPLHF.

This chain joins TRBV4-3 and TRBJ1-5; a possible D gene is TRBD1 (6 bases). The germline V gene has CDR1 LGHNA and CDR2 YSLEER. The germline V and J ends were trimmed by 3 bases and 0 bases, with 12 bases remaining between them. The CDR3 covers 16 residues. The CDR3 bases are TGCGCCAGCAGCCATGACAGGAGTTATAGCAATCAGCCCCAGCATTTT. Protein: CASSHDRSYSNQPQHF.

This rearrangement joins TRBV10-3 to TRBJ1-2, with 8 positions matching TRBD1. With V trimmed by 6 bases and J by 7 bases, 4 bases remained unmatched. Per the germline V gene, CDR1 is ENHRY and CDR2 is SYGVKD. The CDR3 has 12 residues. CDR3 coding DNA: TGTGCCATCAGGGGACAGGAGATTGGCTACACCTTC. This translates into CAIRGQEIGYTF.

This CDR3 reads CASSPQMGSSYEQYF. CDR3 sequence (DNA): TGTGCCAGCAGCCCCCAGATGGGCAGCTCCTACGAGCAGTACTTC. The rearrangement links TRBV7-9 to TRBJ2-7; D gene ambiguous. Germline V lookup: CDR1 SEHNR, CDR2 FQNEAQ (reference sequence). The CDR3 is 15 amino acids. The V gene lost 5 bases and the J gene lost 0 bases, with 14 bases spanning the gap.

This clone was counted only a few times. V usage is TRBV4-1 and J usage is TRBJ1-5; 7 bases align to TRBD1. The CDR3 is 16 amino acids. V lost 3 bases and J lost 5; bases outside the gene matches: 10. Germline lookup yields CDR1 MGHRA and CDR2 YSYEKL. The CDR3 here is CASSQRKGALHQPQHF. The CDR3 DNA sequence: TGCGCCAGCAGCCAGAGGAAGGGGGCTTTGCATCAGCCCCAGCATTTT.

V and J are TRBV5-6 and TRBJ2-7; D gene unclear. V was shortened by 3 bases and J by 4 bases, with 8 bases between the two germline ends. The CDR3 is made up of 12 amino acids. Germline-derived CDR1 and CDR2 are SGHDT and YYEEEE. CDR3 DNA sequence: TGTGCCAGCAGCTCGGCAGAGTACGAGCAGTACTTC. Amino acids: CASSSAEYEQYF.

The chain employs TRBV5-6 and TRBJ1-5, with 7 bases fitting TRBD1. CDR3 length: 16 amino acids. The ends lost 5 bases at V and 3 bases at J; junction bases unmatched: 11. Germline V lookup: CDR1 SGHDT, CDR2 YYEEEE. The chain's CDR3 is CASSKLDRALNQPQHF. The CDR3 region has the DNA TGTGCCAGCAGTAAGCTCGACAGGGCTCTCAATCAGCCCCAGCATTTT.

This rearrangement joins TRBV7-3 to TRBJ2-1; D is uncertain. The CDR3 is 16 amino acids. From germline, CDR1 is SGHTA and CDR2 FQGTGA. V was pared by 2 bases and J by 0 bases, with 11 bases between. CDR3 residues: CASSLLAGSSYNEQFF. DNA of the CDR3: TGTGCCAGCAGCTTATTGGCAGGCAGCTCCTACAATGAGCAGTTCTTC.

This clone was counted once. The V gene is TRBV25-1, the J gene TRBJ1-1; D perhaps matches TRBD1 (5 bases). Germline V gene lookup returns CDR1 MGHDK and CDR2 SYGVNS. The CDR3 is made up of 13 amino acids. V lost 8 bases, J lost 6 bases, and 16 bases lay in between. This CDR3 reads CASWDPGVPEAFF. In DNA form, the CDR3 reads TGTGCCAGCTGGGACCCAGGCGTCCCTGAAGCTTTCTTT.

The rearrangement uses TRBV27 and TRBJ2-2; the D is unclear. V lost 3 bases to trimming and J lost 6 bases, with 5 bases between them. The CDR3 spans 12 residues. Germline V gene sequence: CDR1 MNHEY, CDR2 SMNVEV (reference sequence). CDR3 in amino acids: CASSLGSGELFF. In nucleotides, the CDR3 is TGTGCCAGCAGTTTGGGGTCCGGGGAGCTGTTTTTT.

This sequence joins TRBV27 and TRBJ1-2; D is ambiguous. Trimming cost V 2 bases and J 0 bases, with 10 bases left between them. Germline V gene sequence: CDR1 MNHEY, CDR2 SMNVEV (reference sequence). The CDR3 spans 15 residues. The CDR3 region has the DNA TGTGCCAGCAGTTTACACCATGCATCTAACTATGGCTACACCTTC. It codes for CASSLHHASNYGYTF.

In this sample, this clone turned up a few times. The chain links TRBV7-8 to TRBJ1-5; D is ambiguous. Germline lookup yields CDR1 SGHVS and CDR2 FQNEAQ. V was cut by 1 base and J by 6 bases, with 10 bases left in between. The CDR3 sequence is 14 residues long. This CDR3 is CASSLGVLPQPQHF. DNA of the CDR3: TGTGCCAGCAGCTTAGGGGTTCTGCCTCAGCCCCAGCATTTT.

V usage is TRBV7-9 and J usage is TRBJ2-7; no clear D gene. Germline CDR1 reads SEHNR; CDR2 reads FQNEAQ (reference sequence). Trimming shortened V by 3 bases and J by 2 bases, and 8 bases separated the two germline ends. The CDR3 sequence is 13 residues long. The CDR3 DNA sequence: TGTGCCAGCAGCTTGGGCGACCCCTACGAGCAGTACTTC. This translates into CASSLGDPYEQYF. Complete variable domain (other parts from reference TRBV7-9 and TRBJ2-7): DTGVSQNPRHKITKRGQNVTFRCDPISEHNRLYWYRQTLGQGPEFLTYFQNEAQLEKSRLLSDRFSAERPKGSFSTLEIQRTEQGDSAMYLCASSLGDPYEQYFGPGTRLTVT.

The chain uses TRBV6-6 and TRBJ2-3, with 9 bases aligning to TRBD1. The CDR3 loop spans 15 amino acids. Germline CDR1 reads MNHNY; CDR2 reads SVGAGI (reference sequence). The ends lost 5 bases at V and 4 bases at J; junction bases unmatched: 7. CDR3 loop: CASSPRDREPDTQYF. Here the CDR3 DNA reads TGTGCCAGCAGTCCCCGGGACAGGGAGCCAGATACGCAGTATTTT.

The CDR3 protein is CASSQLSCGTGVSGANVLTF. The DNA for the CDR3 is TGCGCCAGCAGTCAACTCAGTTGCGGGACAGGAGTCTCTGGGGCCAACGTCCTGACTTTC. The chain has TRBV23-1 and TRBJ2-6, with 8 positions matching TRBD1. Being an ORF, TRBV23-1 has a function that is uncertain. The ends lost 2 bases at V and 0 bases at J; junction bases unmatched: 12. This CDR3 contains 20 residues.

This clone came up once. The chain couples TRBV27 to TRBJ2-7; possibly TRBD1 or TRBD2 for D (6 bases each). The CDR3 spans 15 residues. Germline V lookup: CDR1 MNHEY, CDR2 SMNVEV (reference sequence). The V end was cut by 7 bases, the J end by 1 base, with 17 bases between. The CDR3 region is CASTTGRGESYEQYF. In nucleotides, the CDR3 is TGTGCCAGCACCACCGGTAGGGGGGAGTCCTACGAGCAGTACTTC.

This sequence joins TRBV29-1 and TRBJ2-2, with TRBD2 as a possible D gene (6 bases). CDR1 is SQVTM, CDR2 ANQGSEA, per germline. The CDR3 consists of 17 residues. Trimming cost V 3 bases and J 2 bases, with 19 bases left between them. The CDR3 DNA reads TGCAGCGTTGATAGCGGCCTACAGAGGGGAAACACCGGGGAGCTGTTTTTT. Translation: CSVDSGLQRGNTGELFF.

This chain joins TRBV27 and TRBJ2-7, with D maybe TRBD1 (6 bases). This CDR3 spans 16 amino acids. Germline CDR1 and CDR2: MNHEY and SMNVEV (reference sequence). Trimming left V 6 bases short and J 3 bases short, with 21 bases between. CDR3 in DNA: TGTGCCAGCAGCAGAACGGCAGGGGAAGAGTACTACGAGCAGTACTTC. This sequence encodes CASSRTAGEEYYEQYF.

CDR3 protein: CASSPSPGTGFYEQYF. In DNA, the CDR3 is TGTGCCAGCAGTCCTAGTCCCGGGACAGGGTTCTACGAGCAGTACTTC. This sequence joins TRBV27 and TRBJ2-7, with TRBD1 matching over 9 bases. The CDR3 consists of 16 residues. Germline V lookup: CDR1 MNHEY, CDR2 SMNVEV (reference sequence). The ends lost 5 bases at V and 3 bases at J; junction bases unmatched: 11.

The rearrangement joins TRBV30 to TRBJ1-1, with 8 bases that match TRBD1. Germline trimming cut 5 bases from V and 4 bases from J; bases unmatched to any gene: 3. This CDR3 contains 12 residues. Germline CDR1 GTSNPN, CDR2 SVGIG (reference sequence). The CDR3 sequence is CAWAQGVTEAFF. The DNA of the CDR3 is TGTGCCTGGGCACAGGGGGTCACTGAAGCTTTCTTT.

This sequence joins TRBV5-6 and TRBJ2-7; 10 positions agree with TRBD1. Germline CDR1 SGHDT, CDR2 YYEEEE. The CDR3 spans 16 residues. With 3 bases clipped from V and 9 bases from J, the junction kept 15 bases outside the gene matches. CDR3 nucleotides: TGTGCCAGCAGCTCTTCCTTGGGGGGACAGGGGCTGATGCAGTACTTC. This gives the protein CASSSSLGGQGLMQYF.

The rearrangement links TRBV29-1 to TRBJ2-7; D might be TRBD2 (6 bases). Trimming removed 5 bases at V and 2 bases at J, with 13 bases between. The CDR3 consists of 13 residues. Germline CDR1 and CDR2: SQVTM and ANQGSEA. The CDR3 DNA follows: TGCAGCGTTCCACTAGCAGGGACCTACGAGCAGTACTTC. Amino acid sequence: CSVPLAGTYEQYF.

The table lists this clone with a few counts. The chain is built from TRBV29-1 and TRBJ2-3; 9 bases are shared with TRBD1. The germline V gene encodes CDR1 SQVTM and CDR2 ANQGSEA. The CDR3 spans 14 residues. The ends lost 0 bases at V and 6 bases at J; junction bases unmatched: 4. CDR3 sequence: CSVEDWGQGDTQYF. The CDR3 DNA sequence: TGCAGCGTTGAAGATTGGGGACAGGGTGATACGCAGTATTTT.